This T cell receptor beta chain derives from a study of blood T cell repertoires in COVID-19. Study overall: Sources were T cells, B-cell-depleted T cells, or PBMCs; the material itself was cDNA or gDNA.

Recruits, aged roughly 18 to 89 years, lived in 20 to 30 US areas. The repertoire was sequenced with immunoSEQ multiplex PCR; TCRdb's copy has only in-frame clones and lacks some. The sample records fewer than 200,000 clones, 60% to 80% being singletons. CDR3 length: 13 amino acids. CDR1 and CDR2 from the germline V gene are MNHNS and SASEGT. V lost 3 bases and J 3 bases, leaving 8 bases between the germline ends. J is TRBJ2-5 and V is TRBV6-1, with TRBD1 as a possible D gene (6 bases). The sequenced material came from PBMCs or T cells enriched from blood (not recorded which). The clonotype was recovered from a woman aged 45-65 years who had recovered from COVID-19. In nucleotides, the CDR3 is TGTGCCAGCAGTGACACAGGGAAAGAGACCCAGTACTTC. It yields the protein CASSDTGKETQYF.